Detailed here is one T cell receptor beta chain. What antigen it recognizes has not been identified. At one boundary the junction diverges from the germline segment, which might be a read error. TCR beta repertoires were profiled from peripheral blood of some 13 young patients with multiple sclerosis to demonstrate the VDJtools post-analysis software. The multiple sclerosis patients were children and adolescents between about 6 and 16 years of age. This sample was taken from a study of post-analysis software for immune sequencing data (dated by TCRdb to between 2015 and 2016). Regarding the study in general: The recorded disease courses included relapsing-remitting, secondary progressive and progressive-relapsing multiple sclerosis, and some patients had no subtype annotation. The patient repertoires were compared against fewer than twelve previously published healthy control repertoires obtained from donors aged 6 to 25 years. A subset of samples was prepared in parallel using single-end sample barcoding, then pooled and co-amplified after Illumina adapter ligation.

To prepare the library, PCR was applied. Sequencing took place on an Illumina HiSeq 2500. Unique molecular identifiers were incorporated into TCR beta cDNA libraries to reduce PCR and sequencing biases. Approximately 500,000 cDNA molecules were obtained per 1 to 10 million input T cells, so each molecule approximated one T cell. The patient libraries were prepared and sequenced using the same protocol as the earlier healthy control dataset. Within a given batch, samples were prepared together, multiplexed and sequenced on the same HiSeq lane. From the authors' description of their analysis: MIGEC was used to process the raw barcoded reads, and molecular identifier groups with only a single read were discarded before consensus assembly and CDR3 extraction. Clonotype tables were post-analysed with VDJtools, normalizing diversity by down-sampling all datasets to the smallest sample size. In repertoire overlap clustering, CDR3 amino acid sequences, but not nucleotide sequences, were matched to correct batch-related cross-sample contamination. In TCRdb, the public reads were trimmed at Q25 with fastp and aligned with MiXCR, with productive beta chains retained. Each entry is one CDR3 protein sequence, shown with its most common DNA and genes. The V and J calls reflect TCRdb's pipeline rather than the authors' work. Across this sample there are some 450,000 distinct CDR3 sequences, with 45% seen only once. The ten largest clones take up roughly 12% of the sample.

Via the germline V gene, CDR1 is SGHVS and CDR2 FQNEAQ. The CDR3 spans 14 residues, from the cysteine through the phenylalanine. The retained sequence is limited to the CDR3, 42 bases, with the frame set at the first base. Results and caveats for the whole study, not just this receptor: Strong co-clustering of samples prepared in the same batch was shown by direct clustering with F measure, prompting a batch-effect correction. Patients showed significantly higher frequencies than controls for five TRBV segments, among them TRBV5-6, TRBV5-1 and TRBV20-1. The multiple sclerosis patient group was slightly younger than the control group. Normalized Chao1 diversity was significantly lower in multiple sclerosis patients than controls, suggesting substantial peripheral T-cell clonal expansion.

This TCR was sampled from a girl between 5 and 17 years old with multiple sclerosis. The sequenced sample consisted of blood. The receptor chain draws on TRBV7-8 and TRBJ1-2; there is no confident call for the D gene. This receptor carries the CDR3 CASNLPGLDYGCTF. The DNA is TGTGCCAGCAACCTTCCGGGGTTAGACTATGGCTGCACCTTC.